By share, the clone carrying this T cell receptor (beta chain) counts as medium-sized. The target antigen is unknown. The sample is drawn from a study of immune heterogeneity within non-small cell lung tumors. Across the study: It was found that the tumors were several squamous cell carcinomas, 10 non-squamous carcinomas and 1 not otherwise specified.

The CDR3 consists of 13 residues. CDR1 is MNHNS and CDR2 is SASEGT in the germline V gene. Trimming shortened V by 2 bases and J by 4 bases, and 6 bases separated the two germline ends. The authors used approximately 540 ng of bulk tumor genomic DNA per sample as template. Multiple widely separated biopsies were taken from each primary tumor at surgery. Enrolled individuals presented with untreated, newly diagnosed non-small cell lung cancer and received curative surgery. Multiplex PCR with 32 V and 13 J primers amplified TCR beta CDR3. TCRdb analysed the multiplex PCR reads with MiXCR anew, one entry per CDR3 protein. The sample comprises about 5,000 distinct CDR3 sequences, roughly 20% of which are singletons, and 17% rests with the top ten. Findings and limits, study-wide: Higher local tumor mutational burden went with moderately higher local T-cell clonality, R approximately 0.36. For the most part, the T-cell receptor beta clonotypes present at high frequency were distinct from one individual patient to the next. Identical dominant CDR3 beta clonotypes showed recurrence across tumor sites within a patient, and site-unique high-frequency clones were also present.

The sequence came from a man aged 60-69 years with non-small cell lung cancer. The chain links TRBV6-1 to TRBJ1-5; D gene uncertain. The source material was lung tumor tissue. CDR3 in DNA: TGTGCCAGCAGTGAACTTGGGAATCAGCCCCAGCATTTT. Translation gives CASSELGNQPQHF.